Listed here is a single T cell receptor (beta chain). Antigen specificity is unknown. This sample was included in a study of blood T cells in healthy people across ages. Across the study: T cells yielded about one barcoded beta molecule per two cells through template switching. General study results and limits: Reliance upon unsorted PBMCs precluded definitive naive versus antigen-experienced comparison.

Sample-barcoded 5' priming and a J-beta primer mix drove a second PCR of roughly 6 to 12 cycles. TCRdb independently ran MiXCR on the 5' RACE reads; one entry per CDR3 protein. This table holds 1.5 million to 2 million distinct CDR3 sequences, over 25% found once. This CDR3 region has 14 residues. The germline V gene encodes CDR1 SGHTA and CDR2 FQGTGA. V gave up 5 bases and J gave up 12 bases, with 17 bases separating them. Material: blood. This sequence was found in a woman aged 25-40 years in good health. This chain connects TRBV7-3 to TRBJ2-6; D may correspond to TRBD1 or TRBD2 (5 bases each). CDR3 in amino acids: CASSRDPGTSVLTF. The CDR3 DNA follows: TGTGCCAGCAGCCGGGACCCTGGGACCAGCGTCCTGACTTTC.